The sequence of this T cell receptor (beta chain) was determined in a study of identifying expanded T cells in peripheral blood. TCRdb's copy holds only in-frame clones and misses some; the assay was immunoSEQ multiplex PCR. The sample carries 45,000 to 60,000 clones, around 83% recorded once. CDR1 is SGHNT and CDR2 is YENEEA in the germline V gene. V was pared by 1 base and J by 6 bases, with 13 bases between. This CDR3 spans 15 amino acids. Sample: blood. The V gene is TRBV11-3, the J gene TRBJ2-1; weak D call: TRBD2 (6 bases). This sequence originates from a person aged 18 to 70 in good health. Here the CDR3 DNA reads TGTGCCAGCAGCTTAGCCGGGAGAACGATCAATGAGCAGTTCTTC. Amino acids: CASSLAGRTINEQFF.